This T cell receptor (beta chain) derives from a study of vaccination and CD4 T cells after COVID-19 (dated by TCRdb to 2022 to 2024). Study-level background: Every convalescent patient had a positive nasal swab PCR test for SARS-CoV-2, with mild disease in roughly 10 patients and severe disease in one. The convalescent cohort included six males and four females, with two Hispanic individuals, seven Caucasians, two Asians and one multiracial person. Participants received two doses of either the Pfizer-BioNTech BNT162b2 vaccine (n=8) or the Moderna mRNA-1273 vaccine (n=2). Post-COVID blood samples from convalescent patients were collected a median of about 100 days after diagnosis, with a range of about 30 to 170 days. Post-vaccine blood samples were obtained a median of roughly 75 days after the second vaccine dose, with a range of roughly 14 to 241 days. Overlapping spike peptide pools from SARS-CoV-2 and from the common cold coronaviruses HCoV-NL63, HCoV-OC43 and HCoV-229E were used as culture stimuli. Control cultures used a CEFX viral epitope pool as positive control, an HIV-1 Nef peptide pool as negative control, or no peptide. The spike-specific CD4+ TCR repertoire was compared before and after mRNA vaccination in 10 to 11 COVID-19 convalescent patients and a few infection-naive healthy vaccine recipients. Overall study results and their limits: The number of convalescent patients in the study was relatively small, and the study did not examine early timepoints following natural infection. Of the vaccine-specific clones found in convalescent patients, nearly all (304 of 307) were mono-reactive for SARS-CoV-2 spike instead of being cross-reactive with common cold coronaviruses. An increase in the median number of SARS-CoV-2-reactive clonotypes from approximately 20 after infection to about 39 after vaccination was observed, but the change was not found to be significant. In convalescent patients, a median approximately 86% of post-vaccine SARS-CoV-2-reactive clones were detected only after vaccination, suggesting vaccine-specific priming.

The treatment or condition tag for this specimen amounts to: roughly ten-day PBMC culture with coronavirus spike peptide pools or control peptides (ViraFEST assay). The study used the ViraFEST assay, which expanded antigen-specific T cells with peptide pools and then identified expanded clonotypes by TCR sequencing. The convalescent patients' positive SARS-CoV-2 PCR tests were from March to December 2020, which was before the Alpha, Beta and Delta variants emerged in the United States. PBMCs were cultured at approximately 2 million per well in IMDM supplemented with about 5.5% human AB serum and 8.5 to 10 IU/ml IL-2, with about 9 ug/ml peptide pools added. On days 3 and 7, half of the culture medium was replaced with fresh IL-2-containing medium. After less than twelve days of culture, CD4+ T cells were isolated by negative selection with the EasySep CD4+ T cell isolation kit. Ficoll-Paque Plus gradient centrifugation was used to isolate PBMCs from whole blood, and the isolated PBMCs were then either used fresh or cryopreserved at -140C. Each culture condition was generally run in triplicate wells.

Concerning this clonotype: Its antigen remains undetermined. Base qualities are not at hand, and no much larger clone is one base apart.

There are 12 amino acids in the CDR3, from cysteine to phenylalanine inclusive. Left in the record is the CDR3 DNA by itself, 36 bases read in frame from the first base. V is shortened by 4 bases, J by 2 bases, and the region joining them spans 8 bases. As encoded in the germline V gene (reference sequence), CDR1 is DFQATT while CDR2 is SNEGSKA. Library prep was done by PCR. At the Johns Hopkins FTIC core, DNA from the cultured CD4+ T cells underwent TCR sequencing with the Oncomine TCR Beta short-read assay. The QIAamp micro DNA kit was used to extract genomic DNA from the cultured CD4+ T cells. Oncomine TCR Beta libraries from cultured CD4+ T cells were pooled using unique dual indexes and sequenced on an Illumina iSeq 100. Turning to the authors' computational methods: Non-productive sequences were filtered out, and CDR3s that did not start with C, did not end with F or W, or were shorter than 7 amino acids were discarded. Antigen-specific clonotypes were identified with the MANAFEST web application by comparing peptide-stimulated wells with reference and other culture wells. To be called positive, a clone needed an FDR below 0.05, an odds ratio above 5, and a productive frequency above 0.1% in at least two of three replicate wells. Clonotypes that were significantly expanded in both SARS-CoV-2 spike wells and at least one common cold coronavirus spike condition were defined as cross-reactive. CDR3 homology was assessed with Levenshtein distances (stringdist) and unrooted phylogenetic trees (ape) in R version 3.6.1. TCRdb cleaned the public reads at Q25 with fastp, built clones with MiXCR and kept in-frame beta chains. CDR3 protein sequences are deduplicated, and each keeps its most common genes and DNA. The V and J calls follow TCRdb's processing rather than the paper's. Present in this sample are some 12,000 distinct CDR3 sequences, around 52% of which were seen just once. The ten largest clonotypes hold about 14% of the sample.

Recombination connected TRBV20-1 to TRBJ1-2; matching of 6 bases hints at TRBD1 as the D gene. The receptor comes from a human donor who had recovered from COVID-19. The sequenced material came from CD4+ T cells from blood, cultured in vitro. The CDR3 region: CSANTGNYGYTF. Read as DNA, the sequence is TGCAGTGCTAACACAGGGAACTATGGCTACACCTTC.